This TCR beta chain was sequenced in a study of shared clonotypes between healthy human individuals. Study summary: Donors had three CD4 naive, three CD4 memory, two CD8 naive and one CD8 memory plate apiece.

V lost 1 base and J 5 bases, leaving 20 bases between the germline ends. The CDR3 contains 17 residues. The germline CDR1 and CDR2 sequences are SGHDN and FVKESK. With respect to this clone: The antigen is unknown.

Notes on the study in general: Rarefaction showed sorted-subset sequencing was incomplete despite large depth.

Produced via immunoSEQ multiplex PCR; TCRdb's table is partial and in-frame only. The table lists approximately 2.3 million clones, approximately 95% of them singletons. The sequencing sample was made of naive CD4+ T cells from PBMCs. Subset specified: CD45RA+ positively selected. J is TRBJ2-5 and V is TRBV14; D gene ambiguous. This TCR came from a man aged 18 to 30 in good health. Some clones in this sample may be carry-over from other donors' samples. The CDR3 DNA reads as TGTGCCAGCAGCCAAGGGGTCGGACGGATCTCATCGGAGACCCAGTACTTC. Protein: CASSQGVGRISSETQYF. Supplemented by reference TRBV14 and TRBJ2-5, the full variable domain reads EAGVTQFPSHSVIEKGQTVTLRCDPISGHDNLYWYRRVMGKEIKFLLHFVKESKQDESGMPNNRFLAERTGGTYSTLKVQPAELEDSGVYFCASSQGVGRISSETQYFGPGTRLLVL.